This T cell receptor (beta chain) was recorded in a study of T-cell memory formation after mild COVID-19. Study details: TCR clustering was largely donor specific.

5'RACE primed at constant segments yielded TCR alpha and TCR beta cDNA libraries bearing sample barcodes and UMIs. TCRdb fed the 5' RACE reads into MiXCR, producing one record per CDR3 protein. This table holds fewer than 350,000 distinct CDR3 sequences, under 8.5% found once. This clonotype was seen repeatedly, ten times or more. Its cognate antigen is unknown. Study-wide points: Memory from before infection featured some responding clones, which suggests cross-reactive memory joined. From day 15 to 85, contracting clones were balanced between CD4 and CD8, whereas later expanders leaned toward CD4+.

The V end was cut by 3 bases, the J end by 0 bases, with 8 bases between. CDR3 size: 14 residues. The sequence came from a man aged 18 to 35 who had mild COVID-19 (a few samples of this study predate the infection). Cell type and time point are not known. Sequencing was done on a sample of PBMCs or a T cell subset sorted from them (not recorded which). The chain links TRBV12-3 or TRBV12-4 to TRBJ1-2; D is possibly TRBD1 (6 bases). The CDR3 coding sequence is TGTGCCAGCAGTTTCGGACAGTCTAACTATGGCTACACCTTC. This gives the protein CASSFGQSNYGYTF.